The 5 T cell receptor beta chains below all came from one sample that was sequenced in a study of shared clonotypes between healthy human individuals. The protocol was immunoSEQ multiplex PCR, while the TCRdb copy is restricted to in-frame clones and leaves out a portion. The data show 640,000 or so clones, 60% to 80% seen once. Input material: memory CD4+ T cells sorted from blood. The subset denotes: CD45RA-negative fraction. The receptors were gathered from a woman in her 30s in good health.

The chain is built from TRBV19 and TRBJ1-2, with D possibly being TRBD1 (5 bases). V shed 4 bases and J shed 4 bases, with 16 bases lying between them. CDR3 length equals 15 residues. Germline loops: CDR1 LNHDA, CDR2 SQIVND (reference sequence). This chain's CDR3 is CASSRDVSTSYGYTF. In DNA, the CDR3 is TGTGCCAGTAGTAGGGACGTGTCAACTTCCTATGGCTACACCTTC.

This chain joins TRBV5-1 and TRBJ2-3; D may be TRBD1 or TRBD2 (5 bases each). Per germline, CDR1 SGHRS and CDR2 YFSETQ. The V end was cut by 5 bases, the J end by 1 base, with 14 bases between. The CDR3 consists of 15 residues. CDR3 amino acids: CASRSTSGRTDTQYF. DNA of the CDR3: TGCGCCAGCAGAAGCACCTCGGGGCGCACAGATACGCAGTATTTT.

The sample holds one count of this clone. The genes are TRBV19 and TRBJ1-5; no clear D. This CDR3 has 17 amino acids. V shed 5 bases and J shed 5 bases, with 22 bases lying between them. Germline V gene data show CDR1 as LNHDA and CDR2 as SQIVND (reference sequence). The CDR3 loop is CASSLRTGPLVDQPQHF. The CDR3 nucleotides are TGTGCCAGTAGTCTCCGAACCGGCCCGCTCGTTGATCAGCCCCAGCATTTT. The whole variable domain, remainder taken from reference TRBV19 and TRBJ1-5, is DGGITQSPKYLFRKEGQNVTLSCEQNLNHDAMYWYRQDPGQGLRLIYYSQIVNDFQKGDIAEGYSVSREKKESFPLTVTSAQKNPTAFYLCASSLRTGPLVDQPQHFGDGTRLSIL.

The rearrangement uses TRBV5-1 and TRBJ2-7, with D uncertain. CDR3 length equals 16 residues. Germline loops: CDR1 SGHRS, CDR2 YFSETQ. V lost 0 bases to trimming and J lost 0 bases, with 13 bases between them. CDR3 bases: TGCGCCAGCAGCTTGGAGGTATCGATGAGCTCCTACGAGCAGTACTTC. This sequence encodes CASSLEVSMSSYEQYF.

The sample holds a few counts of this clone. The rearrangement uses TRBV27 and TRBJ2-7; D remains unclear. Germline CDR1 and CDR2: MNHEY and SMNVEV (reference sequence). This CDR3 contains 15 residues. Trimming removed 8 bases at V and 3 bases at J, with 20 bases between. The CDR3 reads CASRQRQGPIYEQYF. The CDR3, as DNA: TGTGCCAGCCGTCAACGACAAGGTCCCATCTACGAGCAGTACTTC.